Listed below are T cell receptor beta chains from one sample, sequenced in a study of blood T cell repertoires in COVID-19. Profiled with immunoSEQ multiplex PCR; TCRdb holds only in-frame clones, not every one. The profile covers roughly 88,000 clones, with roughly 80% appearing a single time and roughly a sixth taken by the ten largest. Sequences were obtained from peripheral blood. Receptor source: a woman older than 75 with acute or convalescent COVID-19. Both conserved end residues are trimmed from each CDR3.

V gene: TRBV7-2; CDR3 protein: ASSQGRSSYNEQF
V gene: TRBV7-2; CDR3 protein: ASSLGESQPQH
V gene: TRBV5-5; CDR3 protein: ASSLMTGGTGNTIY
V gene: TRBV7-3; CDR3 protein: ASSLKPSEKLF
V gene: TRBV7-9; CDR3 protein: ASSLVTGDQETQY
V gene: TRBV6-5; CDR3 protein: ASSPSRAGELF
V gene: TRBV19; CDR3 protein: ASTPLQGSNTEAF
V gene: TRBV19; CDR3 protein: ASSIGRQATNYGYT
V gene: TRBV20-1; CDR3 protein: SASGTVYSNQPQH
V gene: TRBV11-3; CDR3 protein: ASSPGLAEETQY
V gene: TRBV6-5; CDR3 protein: ASSYSASGTYEQY
V gene: TRBV4-1; CDR3 protein: ASSQTRSRVTEAF
V gene: TRBV7-6; CDR3 protein: ASSRQSSSYEQY
V gene: TRBV10-1; CDR3 protein: ASRLGVVRGQGVNYGYT